Presented here are 24 T cell receptor beta chains from one specimen sequenced in a study of T cell responses to AZD1222 COVID-19 vaccine. TCRdb keeps only in-frame clones here, not all; method: immunoSEQ multiplex PCR. The repertoire holds some 140,000 clones, with 92% as singletons. The source material was peripheral blood, sampled on day 0 of AZD1222 vaccination. Receptors were obtained from an adult in good health.

The V gene is TRBV28, the J gene TRBJ1-4; no reliable D call. Germline V gene data show CDR1 as MDHEN and CDR2 as SYDVKM. Trimming stripped 8 bases from V and 6 bases from J, with 4 bases between. The CDR3 consists of 10 residues. The CDR3 coding sequence is TGTGCCAGCGGAGATGAAAAACTGTTTTTT. It yields the protein CASGDEKLFF.

V gene TRBV19 combines with J gene TRBJ1-2, with 7 bases matching TRBD1. The germline V gene encodes CDR1 LNHDA and CDR2 SQIVND (reference sequence). Unmatched junction bases numbered 7, after V lost 8 bases and J lost 1 base. This CDR3 comprises 14 residues. Here the CDR3 reads CASSPGQNNYGYTF. The CDR3 coding sequence is TGTGCCAGTTCCCCGGGACAGAATAACTATGGCTACACCTTC.

The chain has TRBV18 and TRBJ2-1, with 9 bases fitting TRBD2. The junction had 2 bases not matched to a gene; V was cut back by 6 bases and J by 5 bases. The germline gives CDR1 KGHSH, CDR2 LQKENI. The CDR3 has 13 amino acids. CDR3 loop: CASSTSGHNEQFF. The CDR3 DNA sequence: TGTGCCAGCTCCACTAGCGGGCACAATGAGCAGTTCTTC.

Comment on this clone: The junction departs from the called germline gene at one end, perhaps through a read error. The chain carries TRBV30 and TRBJ2-1, with D possibly being TRBD2 (5 bases). Germline V lookup: CDR1 GTSNPN, CDR2 SVGIG (reference sequence). The CDR3 is 15 residues long. CDR3 sequence reads: CAWSRLSRTYSEQFF. The CDR3 DNA reads as TGTGCCTGGAGTCGACTAAGCAGAACCTACAGTGAGCAGTTCTTC.

This clone appeared a few times. This sequence joins TRBV5-1 and TRBJ2-5; tentative D call: TRBD2 (6 bases). The CDR3 has 15 amino acids. Germline CDR1 and CDR2: SGHRS and YFSETQ. The V end lost 2 bases, the J end lost 5 bases, and 16 bases lay between the germline ends. In DNA, the CDR3 is TGCGCCAGCAGCTTCGACGGGAGTTATTTTGAGACCCAGTACTTC. As protein: CASSFDGSYFETQYF. Based on the CDR3 plus reference TRBV5-1 and TRBJ2-5, the full variable domain is KAGVTQTPRYLIKTRGQQVTLSCSPISGHRSVSWYQQTPGQGLQFLFEYFSETQRNKGNFPGRFSGRQFSNSRSEMNVSTLELGDSALYLCASSFDGSYFETQYFGPGTRLLVL.

The CDR3 nucleotides read TGTGCCAGCAGGTTAGCGGGAGGGATGTTCTTC. Translation gives CASRLAGGMFF. The rearrangement uses TRBV27 and TRBJ2-1, with 11 bases fitting TRBD2. The V segment lost 6 bases and the J segment 15 bases; nucleotides outside the gene matches: 4. Germline-derived CDR1 and CDR2 are MNHEY and SMNVEV (reference sequence). The CDR3 spans 11 residues.

This chain joins TRBV7-8 and TRBJ1-5; 8 nucleotides agree with TRBD1. This CDR3 spans 15 amino acids. Trimming took 1 base from V and 7 from J; bases not matched to a gene: 6. In germline, CDR1 is SGHVS, CDR2 FQNEAQ. CDR3 loop: CASSLGSSGGQPQHF. The CDR3 bases are TGTGCCAGCAGCTTAGGCTCGTCAGGGGGCCAGCCCCAGCATTTT.

The rearrangement joins TRBV5-1 to TRBJ1-3; 9 bases agree with TRBD1. V lost 0 bases, J lost 2 bases, and 6 bases stayed unmatched. The CDR3 runs to 17 residues. Looked up from germline, CDR1 is SGHRS and CDR2 is YFSETQ. The CDR3 DNA follows: TGCGCCAGCAGCTTGGACTACGGGACAGGGACTGGAAACACCATATATTTT. It codes for CASSLDYGTGTGNTIYF.

This rearrangement joins TRBV29-1 to TRBJ2-2; D remains unclear. In germline, CDR1 is SQVTM, CDR2 ANQGSEA. This CDR3 has 12 residues. With 1 base removed from V and 3 bases from J, the gap between germline ends came to 3 bases. CDR3 nucleotides: TGCAGCGTTGAAGCGGACACCGGGGAGCTGTTTTTT. Translating gives CSVEADTGELFF.

This clone was recorded at least ten times. The V gene is TRBV5-5, the J gene TRBJ1-5, with D possibly TRBD1 on 6 matching bases. This CDR3 contains 13 residues. From germline, CDR1 is SGHKS and CDR2 YYEKEE (reference sequence). V lost 4 bases to trimming and J lost 8 bases, with 13 bases between them. Written as DNA, the CDR3 is TGTGCCAGCAGCGGGACACCTAAGGAGCCCCAGCATTTT. Translating gives CASSGTPKEPQHF.

The rearrangement links TRBV6-2 or TRBV6-3 to TRBJ2-1; 8 nucleotides align to TRBD2. V dropped 7 bases and J dropped 5; count of bases not matched to a gene: 10. The length of the CDR3 is 15 residues. The germline V gene has CDR1 MNHEY and CDR2 SVGEGT. In DNA form, the CDR3 reads TGTGCCAGCACCCCAGCGGGAGATATGAACAATGAGCAGTTCTTC. Encoded protein: CASTPAGDMNNEQFF.

The V call is TRBV24-1, the J call TRBJ2-1; 9 bases line up with TRBD2. The CDR3 consists of 17 residues. From germline, CDR1 is KGHDR and CDR2 SFDVKD. Germline trimming cut 4 bases from V and 4 bases from J; bases unmatched to any gene: 10. CDR3 amino acids: CATSDPGREGGYNEQFF. The CDR3 DNA reads TGTGCCACCAGTGACCCCGGGCGGGAGGGGGGATACAATGAGCAGTTCTTC.

CDR3 amino acids: CASSPPREDRGRFYGYTF. DNA of the CDR3: TGTGCCAGCTCACCCCCACGGGAGGACAGGGGGCGGTTCTATGGCTACACCTTC. The chain combines TRBV18 with TRBJ1-2; 11 bases align to TRBD1. CDR3 size: 18 residues. The ends lost 3 bases at V and 4 bases at J; junction bases unmatched: 13. Germline lookup yields CDR1 KGHSH and CDR2 LQKENI.

The table lists this clone with a count of one. V is TRBV18 and J is TRBJ1-2, with D hard to call. The CDR3 extends over 15 amino acids. Germline V gene data show CDR1 as KGHSH and CDR2 as LQKENI. The V and J ends lost 1 base and 4 bases respectively, with 13 bases between them. CDR3 nucleotides: TGTGCCAGCTCACCACTTGAGGCGGTGGGCTATGGCTACACCTTC. The encoded protein is CASSPLEAVGYGYTF.

This chain connects TRBV3-1 (or the pseudogene TRBV3-2) to TRBJ2-1, with D hard to call. Trimming took 0 bases from V and 3 from J, leaving 12 bases between them. CDR1 and CDR2 (germline): LGHDT, YNNKEL (reference sequence). This CDR3 has 16 residues. The CDR3 sequence: CASSQDIQSFYNEQFF. CDR3 nucleotide sequence: TGTGCCAGCAGCCAAGATATACAGTCCTTCTACAATGAGCAGTTCTTC.

The J gene is TRBJ2-1, the V gene TRBV19; D may be TRBD2 (6 bases). CDR3 size: 17 residues. CDR1 and CDR2 from the germline V gene are LNHDA and SQIVND (reference sequence). Trimming stripped 7 bases from V and 4 bases from J, with 23 bases between. CDR3 region: CASNSIVGGLSYNEQFF. CDR3 DNA sequence: TGTGCCAGTAACAGTATAGTGGGGGGACTTTCTTACAATGAGCAGTTCTTC.

J is TRBJ1-2 and V is TRBV28, with TRBD1 identical over 8 bases. The CDR3 covers 12 residues. Germline V lookup: CDR1 MDHEN, CDR2 SYDVKM. The CDR3 DNA reads as TGTGTCTCCTCGGACAGGGATTATGGCTACACCTTC. It encodes CVSSDRDYGYTF.

The chain recombines TRBV4-2 with TRBJ2-3; 12 nucleotides align to TRBD2. The trim removed 0 bases at V and 4 bases at J, leaving 8 bases unmatched. Germline values: CDR1 LGHNA, CDR2 YNFKEQ. This CDR3 comprises 18 residues. The chain's CDR3 is CASSQDGASGRGADTQYF. The CDR3 nucleotides are TGTGCCAGCAGCCAAGATGGGGCTAGCGGGAGGGGCGCAGATACGCAGTATTTT.

The genes are TRBV23-1 and TRBJ1-2; weak D call: TRBD1 (5 bases). TRBV23-1 has ORF status, its function being uncertain. Trimming left V 6 bases short and J 7 bases short, with 18 bases between. The CDR3 runs to 14 residues. In DNA, the CDR3 is TGCGCCAGCAGCCGGGATGCAGACAGTTTTGGCTACACCTTC. This translates into CASSRDADSFGYTF.

J is TRBJ1-4 and V is TRBV7-9; D gene ambiguous. The CDR3 totals 15 residues. The V and J ends lost 2 bases and 4 bases respectively, with 11 bases between them. Germline loops: CDR1 SEHNR, CDR2 FQNEAQ (reference sequence). CDR3 protein: CASSLLRSLNEKLFF. The DNA for the CDR3 is TGTGCCAGCAGCTTACTAAGGAGTCTTAATGAAAAACTGTTTTTT.

This clone was seen a single time. The chain has TRBV7-2 and TRBJ2-3; TRBD1 agrees at 7 bases. J gave up 4 bases and V 2 bases, and 6 bases lay outside the gene matches. The germline gives CDR1 SGHTA, CDR2 FQGNSA. The CDR3 has 15 amino acids. The CDR3 DNA reads as TGTGCCAGCAGCTTATGGAGAGGGGGCTCAGATACGCAGTATTTT. Translated, it gives CASSLWRGGSDTQYF.

The genes are TRBV24-1 and TRBJ1-1, with D possibly being TRBD1 (6 bases). The CDR3 loop spans 15 amino acids. Germline CDR1 reads KGHDR; CDR2 reads SFDVKD. V was trimmed by 4 bases and J by 6 bases, leaving 17 bases between them. The CDR3, as DNA: TGTGCCACCAGTGACGGTACAGGGTTTTCGGCTGAAGCTTTCTTT. As protein: CATSDGTGFSAEAFF.

This CDR3 reads CASSPTANTGELFF. The CDR3 DNA follows: TGTGCCAGCAGCCCTACAGCGAACACCGGGGAGCTGTTTTTT. V gene TRBV7-6 combines with J gene TRBJ2-2; D ambiguous. V gave up 5 bases and J gave up 0 bases, with 7 bases separating them. Per germline, CDR1 SGHVS and CDR2 FNYEAQ. There are 14 residues in the CDR3. The full variable domain, rest sourced from reference TRBV7-6 and TRBJ2-2, is GAGVSQSPRYKVTKRGQDVALRCDPISGHVSLYWYRQALGQGPEFLTYFNYEAQQDKSGLPNDRFSAERPEGSISTLTIQRTEQRDSAMYRCASSPTANTGELFFGEGSRLTVL.

The rearrangement joins TRBV9 to TRBJ2-7, with TRBD2 identical over 7 bases. The J segment lost 6 bases and the V segment lost 2 bases, leaving 8 bases of the junction unmatched. Germline assignment: CDR1 SGDLS and CDR2 YYNGEE. The CDR3 extends over 14 amino acids. Here the CDR3 DNA reads TGTGCCAGCAGCGTCCTGGCGGGAGTAGGCGAGCAGTACTTC. This codes for CASSVLAGVGEQYF.